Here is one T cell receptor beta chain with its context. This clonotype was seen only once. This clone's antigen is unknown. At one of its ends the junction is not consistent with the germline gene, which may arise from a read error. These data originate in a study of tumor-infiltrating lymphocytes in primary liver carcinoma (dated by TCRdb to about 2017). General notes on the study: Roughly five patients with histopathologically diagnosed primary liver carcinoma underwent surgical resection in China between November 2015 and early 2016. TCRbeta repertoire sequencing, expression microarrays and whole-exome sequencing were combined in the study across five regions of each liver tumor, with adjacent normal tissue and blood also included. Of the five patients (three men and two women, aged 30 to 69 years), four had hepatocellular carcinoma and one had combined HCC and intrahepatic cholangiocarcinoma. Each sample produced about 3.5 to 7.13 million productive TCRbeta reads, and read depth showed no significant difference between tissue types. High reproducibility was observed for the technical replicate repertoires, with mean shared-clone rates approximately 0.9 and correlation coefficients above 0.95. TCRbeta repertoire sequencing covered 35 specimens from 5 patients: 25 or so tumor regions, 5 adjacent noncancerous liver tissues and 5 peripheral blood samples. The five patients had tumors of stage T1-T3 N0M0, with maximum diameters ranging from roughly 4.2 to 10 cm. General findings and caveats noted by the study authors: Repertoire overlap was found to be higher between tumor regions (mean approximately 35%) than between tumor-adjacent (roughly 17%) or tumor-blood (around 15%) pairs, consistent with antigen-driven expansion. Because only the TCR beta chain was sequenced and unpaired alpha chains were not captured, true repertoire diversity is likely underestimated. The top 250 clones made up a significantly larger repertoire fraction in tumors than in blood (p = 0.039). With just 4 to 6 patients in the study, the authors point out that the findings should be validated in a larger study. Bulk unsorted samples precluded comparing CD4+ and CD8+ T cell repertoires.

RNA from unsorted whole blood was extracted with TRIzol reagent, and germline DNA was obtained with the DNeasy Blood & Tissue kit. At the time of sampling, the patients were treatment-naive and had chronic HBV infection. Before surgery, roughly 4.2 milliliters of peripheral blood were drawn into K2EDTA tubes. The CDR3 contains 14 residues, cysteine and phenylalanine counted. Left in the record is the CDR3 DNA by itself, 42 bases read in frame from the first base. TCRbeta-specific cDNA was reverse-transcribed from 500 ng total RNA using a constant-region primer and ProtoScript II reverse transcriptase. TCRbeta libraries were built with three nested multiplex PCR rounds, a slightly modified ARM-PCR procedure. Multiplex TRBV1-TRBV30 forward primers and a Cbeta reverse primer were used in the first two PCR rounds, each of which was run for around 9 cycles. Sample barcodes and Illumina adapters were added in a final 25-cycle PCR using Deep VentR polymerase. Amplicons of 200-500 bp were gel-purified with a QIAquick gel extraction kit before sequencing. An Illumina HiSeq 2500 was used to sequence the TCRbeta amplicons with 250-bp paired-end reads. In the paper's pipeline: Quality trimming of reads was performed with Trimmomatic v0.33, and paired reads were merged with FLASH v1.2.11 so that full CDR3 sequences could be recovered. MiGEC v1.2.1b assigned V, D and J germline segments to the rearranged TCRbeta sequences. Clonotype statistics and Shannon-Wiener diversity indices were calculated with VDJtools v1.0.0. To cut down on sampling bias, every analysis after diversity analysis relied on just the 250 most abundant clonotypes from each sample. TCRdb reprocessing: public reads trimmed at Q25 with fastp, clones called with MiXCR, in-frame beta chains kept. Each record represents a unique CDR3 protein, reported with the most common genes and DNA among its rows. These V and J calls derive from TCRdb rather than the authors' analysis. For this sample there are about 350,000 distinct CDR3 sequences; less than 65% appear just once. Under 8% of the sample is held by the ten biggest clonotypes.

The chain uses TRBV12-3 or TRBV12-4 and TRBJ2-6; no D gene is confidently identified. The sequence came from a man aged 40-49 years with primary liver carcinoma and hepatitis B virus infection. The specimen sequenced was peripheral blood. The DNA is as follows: TGTGTCAACAGTTTATTCTCTGGGGTCAACGTCCTGACTTTC. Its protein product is CVNSLFSGVNVLTF.